A selection of T cell receptor beta chains follows, all from one sample in a study of neurological immune-mediated disorders. TCRdb reanalysed the 5' RACE reads using MiXCR and keeps one entry per CDR3 protein. The sample lists 80,000 or so distinct CDR3 sequences; about 9% were seen once. The sequencing sample was made of PBMCs. The receptors stem from a man aged 45 to 65 in good health. The CDR3 runs from the conserved cysteine through the conserved F or W. Each record gives: D gene, J gene, V gene, clone size, CDR3 DNA, CDR3 protein. The D gene is left open where the match is weak. The size of a clone is reported for some rows only, either as once, few or many, or as a class for expanded clones.

D: TRBD2
J: TRBJ2-7
V: TRBV12-3/TRBV12-4
size: many
DNA: TGTGCCAGCAGCTCCCCGACTAGCGGGAACTACGAGCAGTACTTC
CDR3: CASSSPTSGNYEQYF

D: .
J: TRBJ2-5
V: TRBV10-3
size: many
DNA: TGTGCCATCGGCGGGGTGGCCCCGGCCCAGTACTTC
CDR3: CAIGGVAPAQYF

D: TRBD2
J: TRBJ2-2
V: TRBV20-1
size: many
DNA: TGCAGTGCTCGTCCTGGGGAGCGGGGCTACACCGGGGAGCTGTTTTTT
CDR3: CSARPGERGYTGELFF

D: TRBD1
J: TRBJ2-7
V: TRBV4-1
size: few
DNA: TGCGCCAGCAGCAAAGGCCACGTAGGGACAGGGAGCACGTACGAGCAGTACTTC
CDR3: CASSKGHVGTGSTYEQYF

D: .
J: TRBJ2-7
V: TRBV9
size: many
DNA: TGTGCCAGCAGCTCAGGAACAGGTATTGGGGAGCAGTACTTC
CDR3: CASSSGTGIGEQYF

D: TRBD1
J: TRBJ2-3
V: TRBV10-3
size: many
DNA: TGTGCCATCAGTAGAGGACAGGGGGCAGATACGCAGTATTTT
CDR3: CAISRGQGADTQYF

D: .
J: TRBJ2-3
V: TRBV20-1
size: many
DNA: TGCAGTGCCCTTAGGGCCAAGATTAGCACAGATACGCAGTATTTT
CDR3: CSALRAKISTDTQYF

D: .
J: TRBJ2-3
V: TRBV5-1
size: many
DNA: TGCGCCAGCAGCAGGAGCAGCGGTACCACAGATACGCAGTATTTT
CDR3: CASSRSSGTTDTQYF

D: TRBD1
J: TRBJ1-2
V: TRBV6-5
size: .
DNA: TGTGCCAGCAGTGACAGGGGGCCCTATGGCTACACCTTC
CDR3: CASSDRGPYGYTF

D: .
J: TRBJ2-3
V: TRBV6-5
size: many
DNA: TGTGCCAGCAGGAGCGGTTCAACAGATACGCAGTATTTT
CDR3: CASRSGSTDTQYF

D: TRBD1
J: TRBJ2-1
V: TRBV7-2
size: many
DNA: TGTGCCAGCAGCTTAGTATTAGGACAGGGCTTCAATGAGCAGTTCTTC
CDR3: CASSLVLGQGFNEQFF

D: TRBD2
J: TRBJ2-5
V: TRBV9
size: many
DNA: TGTGCCAGCAGCGTAGTAGCGGGGGCACAAGAGACCCAGTACTTC
CDR3: CASSVVAGAQETQYF

D: .
J: TRBJ2-5
V: TRBV2
size: .
DNA: TGTGCCAGCAGTGTTCGACCCCCTCTGAGGGAGACCCAGTACTTC
CDR3: CASSVRPPLRETQYF

D: TRBD2
J: TRBJ2-1
V: TRBV3-1
size: many
DNA: TGTGCCAGCAGCAGGACTAGCGGTAGTGAGCAGTTCTTC
CDR3: CASSRTSGSEQFF

D: .
J: TRBJ2-4
V: TRBV20-1
size: many
DNA: TGCAGTGCTTATAGCGGAGTAGCCAAAAACATTCAGTACTTC
CDR3: CSAYSGVAKNIQYF

D: .
J: TRBJ2-7
V: TRBV5-1
size: many
DNA: TGCGCCAGCAGCTCCGGACTTTCTTACGAGCAGTACTTC
CDR3: CASSSGLSYEQYF

D: .
J: TRBJ1-5
V: TRBV6-5
size: many
DNA: TGTGCCAGCAGTGGACGGAACAATCAGCCCCAGCATTTT
CDR3: CASSGRNNQPQHF

D: TRBD1
J: TRBJ1-1
V: TRBV6-5
size: many
DNA: TGTGCCAGCAGTTACTCACAGGGGAATTGGGTGGGCACTGAAGCTTTCTTT
CDR3: CASSYSQGNWVGTEAFF

D: .
J: TRBJ2-1
V: TRBV7-9
size: .
DNA: TGTGCCAGCAGCTTAGACTCCGGAACCTACAATGAGCAGTTCTTC
CDR3: CASSLDSGTYNEQFF

D: TRBD1
J: TRBJ2-3
V: TRBV5-1
size: many
DNA: TGCGCCAGCAGCTTGTCGGGACAGCCCACAGATACGCAGTATTTT
CDR3: CASSLSGQPTDTQYF

D: TRBD1
J: TRBJ2-5
V: TRBV7-9
size: .
DNA: TGTGCCAGCAGCCATGGGACAGGCAGAGAGACCCAGTACTTC
CDR3: CASSHGTGRETQYF

D: .
J: TRBJ1-1
V: TRBV15
size: many
DNA: TGTGCCACCAGCAGACAATCCGGGAACTGGGGCACTGAAGCTTTCTTT
CDR3: CATSRQSGNWGTEAFF